This TCR beta chain was documented in a study of blood T cells in healthy people across ages. Study-level points and caveats: Total diversity from one million sequenced T cells was likely underestimated. Both higher diversity and more naive CD4+ cells marked long-lived donors when set against aged donors.

Note on this clonotype: Its antigen is still unknown.

Germline CDR1 is SGHTA and CDR2 is FQGNSA. The CDR3 consists of 16 residues. V lost 1 base and J 4 bases, leaving 16 bases between the germline ends. A second PCR, run for roughly 7 to 11 cycles, used a sample-barcoded 5' primer plus a J-beta primer mix. One entry per CDR3 protein, called by TCRdb with MiXCR from the 5' RACE reads. The sample contains some 880,000 distinct CDR3 sequences, about 34% of which appear only once. In terms of origin and age, donors were healthy Caucasian individuals from Russia aged about 6 to 90. The authors isolated at least 6 million PBMCs per sample. The receptor's source is a man between 18 and 35 years old in good health. The gene calls are TRBV7-2 and TRBJ2-5; maybe TRBD1 (6 bases). The source material was blood. The CDR3 DNA is TGTGCCAGCAGCTTAGGAGGGCAGGGGCGGAGAGAGACCCAGTACTTC. Residues: CASSLGGQGRRETQYF.